These 20 T cell receptor beta chains were all obtained from the same sample, sequenced in a study of T cells in Graves' hyperthyroidism and ophthalmopathy. RNA transcripts gave rise to amplified TCR beta CDR3 regions. HTBI primers were used for first-round RT-PCR of the TCR CDR3. TCRdb reanalysed the multiplex PCR reads using MiXCR and keeps one entry per CDR3 protein. The sample contains around 520,000 distinct CDR3 sequences, approximately 24% of which appear only once. Sample: blood. The receptors were gathered from a woman under 40 with Graves' ophthalmopathy.

This clonotype occurred many times. CDR3 sequence reads: CASKRGGNNQPQHF. In DNA, the CDR3 is TGTGCCAGTAAGCGAGGGGGGAACAATCAGCCCCAGCATTTT. J is TRBJ1-5 and V is TRBV19, with D possibly being TRBD1 (6 bases). CDR1 LNHDA and CDR2 SQIVND come from the germline V gene (reference sequence). This CDR3 region has 14 residues. V was pared by 7 bases and J by 3 bases, with 13 bases between.

The chain couples TRBV12-3 or TRBV12-4 to TRBJ1-1; no clear D. Trimming cost V 6 bases and J 0 bases, with 8 bases left between them. This CDR3 is 13 amino acids long. CDR3 bases: TGTGCCAGCAGGACGAACATGAACACTGAAGCTTTCTTT. Translating gives CASRTNMNTEAFF.

Ten or more counts support this clonotype. This sequence joins TRBV12-3 or TRBV12-4 and TRBJ1-2; possibly TRBD1 for D (5 bases). The CDR3 extends over 14 amino acids. V gave up 6 bases and J gave up 7 bases, with 18 bases separating them. Here the CDR3 reads CASSPGWGLGGYTF. As DNA, the CDR3 is TGTGCCAGCAGCCCCGGGTGGGGGTTGGGTGGCTACACCTTC.

This clonotype was counted ten times or more. The chain links TRBV6-1 to TRBJ2-3; D not resolved. CDR1 MNHNS and CDR2 SASEGT come from the germline V gene. V was clipped by 7 bases and J by 5 bases, with 7 bases between them. The CDR3 is made up of 11 amino acids. The CDR3 here is CASMVLDTQYF. In DNA, the CDR3 is TGTGCCAGCATGGTGCTAGATACGCAGTATTTT.

This clonotype was seen repeatedly, ten times or more. V is TRBV6-5 and J is TRBJ1-1; maybe TRBD1 (6 bases). CDR1 and CDR2 from the germline V gene are MNHEY and SVGAGI. Trimming took off 2 bases at V and 2 bases at J, with 18 bases between the two ends. The CDR3 runs 17 residues. The CDR3, as DNA: TGTGCCAGCAGTTACGCGGGACACCAAAATCCCAACACTGAAGCTTTCTTT. It specifies CASSYAGHQNPNTEAFF.

The chain uses TRBV7-8 and TRBJ1-4; D remains ambiguous. V was cut by 0 bases and J by 0 bases, with 8 bases left in between. The CDR3 covers 16 residues. Germline assignment: CDR1 SGHVS and CDR2 FQNEAQ. The CDR3 DNA reads as TGTGCCAGCAGCTTAGCGTACGGCTCAACTAATGAAAAACTGTTTTTT. The encoded protein is CASSLAYGSTNEKLFF.

The chain carries TRBV6-1 and TRBJ2-7, with TRBD2 identical over 10 bases. The V gene end was trimmed by 4 bases and the J gene end by 4 bases; junction bases not matched to a gene: 4. The CDR3 loop spans 14 amino acids. Germline values: CDR1 MNHNS, CDR2 SASEGT. The CDR3 coding sequence is TGTGCCAGCAGTGTGGGACTAGCGCTTTACGAGCAGTACTTC. Protein: CASSVGLALYEQYF.

This clonotype was detected ten times or more. The CDR3 DNA reads TGTGCCAGCAGCTTAGTCGGACAGGTCGGTCAGCCCCAGCATTTT. This codes for CASSLVGQVGQPQHF. This chain connects TRBV7-8 to TRBJ1-5, with 7 positions matching TRBD1. The CDR3 is 15 amino acids. Trimming at V came to 1 base and at J to 6 bases, leaving 6 bases not matched to a gene. Germline CDR1 and CDR2: SGHVS and FQNEAQ.

The V gene is TRBV12-3 or TRBV12-4, the J gene TRBJ1-2, with a tentative D call TRBD1 (5 bases). This CDR3 region has 13 residues. The germline V and J ends were trimmed by 0 bases and 8 bases, with 10 bases remaining between them. CDR3: CASSLARGWGYTF. CDR3 DNA sequence: TGTGCCAGCAGTTTAGCGCGGGGGTGGGGCTACACCTTC.

CDR3 amino acids: CASSTRDRANTGELFF. The CDR3 DNA reads TGTGCCAGCAGCACCCGGGACAGGGCGAACACCGGGGAGCTGTTTTTT. The chain has TRBV9 and TRBJ2-2; 9 bases map to TRBD1. The CDR3 is made up of 16 amino acids. Germline V gives CDR1 SGDLS, CDR2 YYNGEE. The V segment lost 4 bases and the J segment 0 bases; nucleotides outside the gene matches: 4.

Here the CDR3 reads CASNSKLTYEQYF. The DNA of the CDR3 is TGTGCCAGCAATTCTAAGTTGACCTACGAGCAGTACTTC. The V gene is TRBV28, the J gene TRBJ2-7; D gene ambiguous. Germline lookup yields CDR1 MDHEN and CDR2 SYDVKM. The V end lost 7 bases, the J end lost 2 bases, and 12 bases lay between the germline ends. This CDR3 spans 13 amino acids.

This clonotype was counted many times. The chain combines TRBV12-3 or TRBV12-4 with TRBJ1-1; no firm D call. Trimming stripped 5 bases from V and 3 bases from J, with 7 bases between. CDR3 size: 12 residues. The CDR3 DNA sequence: TGTGCCAGCAGTCGAGGTGACACTGAAGCTTTCTTT. It codes for CASSRGDTEAFF.

A few counts support this clonotype. The CDR3 bases are TGCGCCAGCAGCCAAAATTCATGGTACACACCTAGAAACACCGGGGAGCTGTTTTTT. It specifies CASSQNSWYTPRNTGELFF. The chain joins TRBV4-1 to TRBJ2-2; no reliable D call. The germline gives CDR1 MGHRA, CDR2 YSYEKL. This CDR3 is built from 19 residues. Trimming took 2 bases from V and 2 from J, leaving 21 bases between them.

This clonotype was counted many times. This chain uses TRBV29-1 with TRBJ1-2; D gene ambiguous. Trimming left V 7 bases short and J 3 bases short, with 12 bases between. The CDR3 runs to 12 residues. CDR1 is SQVTM, CDR2 ANQGSEA, per germline. In DNA, the CDR3 is TGCAGCGCCAGTCACTCAGACTATGGCTACACCTTC. This codes for CSASHSDYGYTF. The variable domain in full, with the rest retrieved from reference TRBV29-1 and TRBJ1-2, is SAVISQKPSRDICQRGTSLTIQCQVDSQVTMMFWYRQQPGQSLTLIATANQGSEATYESGFVIDKFPISRPNLTFSTLTVSNMSPEDSSIYLCSASHSDYGYTFGSGTRLTVV.

V is TRBV10-3 and J is TRBJ2-5; 12 positions match TRBD2. The germline V gene has CDR1 ENHRY and CDR2 SYGVKD. This CDR3 contains 14 residues. V lost 9 bases, J lost 1 base, and 3 bases stayed unmatched. The CDR3 loop is CAIRTSGTQETQYF. As DNA, the CDR3 is TGTGCCATACGGACTAGCGGGACCCAAGAGACCCAGTACTTC.

This clonotype was detected many times. The J gene is TRBJ2-7, the V gene TRBV6-1; a possible D gene is TRBD1 (6 bases). With 7 bases removed from V and 1 base from J, the gap between germline ends came to 14 bases. CDR1 is MNHNS, CDR2 SASEGT, per germline. This CDR3 spans 14 amino acids. CDR3 sequence: CASTRGQSSYEQYF. The CDR3 nucleotides read TGTGCCAGCACCAGAGGACAGTCGTCCTACGAGCAGTACTTC.

Note on this clonotype: A much bigger clone sits one base away, suggesting this may be a read error. The genes are TRBV15 and TRBJ2-5; TRBD1 matches 9 bases. With 1 base clipped from V and 7 bases from J, the junction kept 7 bases outside the gene matches. CDR1 is LNHNV, CDR2 YYDKDF, per germline (reference sequence). The length of the CDR3 is 15 residues. CDR3 amino acids: CATSRVTGGGRTQYF. The CDR3 bases are TGTGCCACCAGCAGAGTAACAGGGGGCGGAAGGACCCAGTACTTC.

This chain links TRBV27 with TRBJ1-1; 12 bases match TRBD1. This CDR3 contains 14 residues. Germline values: CDR1 MNHEY, CDR2 SMNVEV (reference sequence). J was trimmed by 7 bases and V by 7 bases; bases with no gene match: 7. CDR3 in DNA: TGTGCCAGCAAACCGGGACAGGGGGCGGTTGAAGCTTTCTTT. It is translated as CASKPGQGAVEAFF.

In the case of this clonotype: This sequence may be a read error, since a much larger clone differs from it by one base. This chain joins TRBV10-2 and TRBJ1-3, with a possible D match to TRBD1 (5 bases). This CDR3 has 12 amino acids. Looked up from germline, CDR1 is WSHSY and CDR2 is SAAADI. The CDR3 DNA is TGCGCCGGCAGGGTCTCTGGAAACACCATATATTTT. This sequence encodes CAGRVSGNTIYF.

This clonotype was seen ten or more times. The V gene is TRBV6-1, the J gene TRBJ1-2; D remains unclear. The CDR3 extends over 14 amino acids. V lost 2 bases and J 8 bases, leaving 15 bases between the germline ends. Germline loops: CDR1 MNHNS, CDR2 SASEGT. The CDR3 is CASSEWTVTRGYTF. CDR3 DNA sequence: TGTGCCAGCAGTGAATGGACCGTTACCCGAGGCTACACCTTC.